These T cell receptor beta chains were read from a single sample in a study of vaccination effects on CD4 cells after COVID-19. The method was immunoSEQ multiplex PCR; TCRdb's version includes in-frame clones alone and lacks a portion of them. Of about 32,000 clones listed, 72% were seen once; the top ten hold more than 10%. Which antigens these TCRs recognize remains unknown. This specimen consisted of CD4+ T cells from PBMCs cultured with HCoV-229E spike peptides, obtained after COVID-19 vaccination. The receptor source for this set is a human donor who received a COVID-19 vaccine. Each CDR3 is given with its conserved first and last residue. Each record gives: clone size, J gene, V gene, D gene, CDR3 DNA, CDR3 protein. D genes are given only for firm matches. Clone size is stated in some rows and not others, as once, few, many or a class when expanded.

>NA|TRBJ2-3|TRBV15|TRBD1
TGTGCCGGAAGCAGGGGGCTTGAAGATACGCAGTATTTT
CAGSRGLEDTQYF
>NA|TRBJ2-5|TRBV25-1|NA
TGTGCCAGCAGTGATCTCAGGGGGGGGGCCCAGTACTTC
CASSDLRGGAQYF
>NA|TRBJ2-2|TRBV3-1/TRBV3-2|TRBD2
TGTGCCAGCAGCCAAGATTGGCTAGCGGGAGCCACCGGGGAGCTGTTTTTT
CASSQDWLAGATGELFF
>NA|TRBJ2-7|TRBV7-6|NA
TGTGCCAGCAGCCCCTCTAGCGTTAGCTCCTACGAGCAGTACTTC
CASSPSSVSSYEQYF
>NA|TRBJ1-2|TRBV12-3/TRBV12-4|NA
TGTGCCAGCAGTTTAGAGGGAGATGGCTACACCTTC
CASSLEGDGYTF
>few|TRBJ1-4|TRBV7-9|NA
TGTGCCAGCAGCTTTGGCCCGCTCGCAACTAATGAAAAACTGTTTTTT
CASSFGPLATNEKLFF
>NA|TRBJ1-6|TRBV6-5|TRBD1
TGTGCCAGCAGTTACTCACTATTGACAGGGGCTTCACCCCTCCACTTT
CASSYSLLTGASPLHF
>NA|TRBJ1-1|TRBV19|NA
TGTGCCAGTAGTCCGCGGCTACCTGAAGCTTTCTTT
CASSPRLPEAFF
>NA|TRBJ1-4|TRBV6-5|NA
TGTGCCAGCAGTTCTTTTTTTAATGAAAAACTGTTTTTT
CASSSFFNEKLFF
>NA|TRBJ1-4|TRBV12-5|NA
TGTGCTAGTGGTTTGGTACTGGGTCGGGCCGGTAATGAAAAACTGTTTTTT
CASGLVLGRAGNEKLFF
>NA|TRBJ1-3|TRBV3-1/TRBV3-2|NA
TGTGCCAGCAGCCTACAGAGTGGCTCTGGAAACACCATATATTTT
CASSLQSGSGNTIYF
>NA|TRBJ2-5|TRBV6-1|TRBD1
TGTGCCAGCAGTGAAGGGACAGGGAGGACTTTAGAGACCCAGTACTTC
CASSEGTGRTLETQYF
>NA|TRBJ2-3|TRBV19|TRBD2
TGTGCCAGTTCAATCTCTAGCGGGAGGAGGGCTACAGATACGCAGTATTTT
CASSISSGRRATDTQYF
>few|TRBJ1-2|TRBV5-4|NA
TGTGCCAGCAGCCCGGACCCGGGGCTGTGGAATGGCTACACCTTC
CASSPDPGLWNGYTF
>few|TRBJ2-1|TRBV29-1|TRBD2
TGCAGCGTTGCCTCGGGACTAGCGGGAGTGGGCAATGAGCAGTTCTTC
CSVASGLAGVGNEQFF
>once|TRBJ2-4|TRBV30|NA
TGTGCCTGGAGCGAAGGGGGTCTAAGAAACATTCAGTACTTC
CAWSEGGLRNIQYF
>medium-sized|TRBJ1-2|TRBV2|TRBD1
TGTGCCAGCAGTGCCCAACCCGGACAGGTCTATGGCTACACCTTC
CASSAQPGQVYGYTF
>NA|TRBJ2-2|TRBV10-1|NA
TGCGCCAGCAGTGGCAGGGGAACCGGGGAGCTGTTTTTT
CASSGRGTGELFF
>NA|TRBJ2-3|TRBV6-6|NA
TGTGCCAGCAGGGGCTCCGTGGCGAGGGGCCGGAATACGCAGTATTTT
CASRGSVARGRNTQYF
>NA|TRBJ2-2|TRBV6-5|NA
TGTGCCAGCAGGAGGCCGGGACTCGGCACCGGGGAGCTGTTTTTT
CASRRPGLGTGELFF
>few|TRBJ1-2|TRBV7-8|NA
TGTGCCAGCAGCGGAAGCGGGGGGCAGGACTATGGCTACACCTTC
CASSGSGGQDYGYTF
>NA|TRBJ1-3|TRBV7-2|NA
TGTGCCAGCAGCACGGGACGGAGCTCTGGAAACACCATATATTTT
CASSTGRSSGNTIYF
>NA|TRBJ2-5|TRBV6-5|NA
TGTGCCAGCAGACACGGGACTGACCAAGAGACCCAGTACTTC
CASRHGTDQETQYF
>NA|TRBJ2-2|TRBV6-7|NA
TGTGCCAGCAGTTACGGTTCTCGGGAGTGCCGGACCGGGGAGCTGTTTTTT
CASSYGSRECRTGELFF
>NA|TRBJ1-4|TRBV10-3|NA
TGTGCCATCAGTGATAATGGGGGTGCAACTAATGAAAAACTGTTTTTT
CAISDNGGATNEKLFF
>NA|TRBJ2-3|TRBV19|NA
TGTGCCAGTAGTGGTAGGAGGACAGATACGCAGTATTTT
CASSGRRTDTQYF
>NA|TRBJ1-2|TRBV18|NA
TGTGCCAGCTCACCACGAGTTAGCAGGACAAACTATGGCTACACCTTC
CASSPRVSRTNYGYTF
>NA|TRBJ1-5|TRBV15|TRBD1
TGTGCCACCAGCAGAGAGGGACAGGGTTTTAATCAGCCCCAGCATTTT
CATSREGQGFNQPQHF
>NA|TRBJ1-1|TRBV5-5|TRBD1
TGTGCCAGCAGCTTGGGACTACAGGGGAAAGGGAACACTGAAGCTTTCTTT
CASSLGLQGKGNTEAFF
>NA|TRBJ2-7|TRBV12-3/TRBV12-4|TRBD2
TGTGCCGTCGGTTCCGGGACTAGCCGCGAGCAGTACTTC
CAVGSGTSREQYF
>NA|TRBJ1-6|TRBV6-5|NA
TGTGCCAGCAGAGGGGCAGGGATGGGTTATTCACCCCTCCACTTT
CASRGAGMGYSPLHF
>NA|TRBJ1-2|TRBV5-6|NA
TGTGCCAGCAGCTTCATGGTAGATGGCTACACCTTC
CASSFMVDGYTF
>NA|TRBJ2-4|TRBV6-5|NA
TGTGCCAGCAGAGTAACTGGACTAGCCAAAAACATTCAGTACTTC
CASRVTGLAKNIQYF
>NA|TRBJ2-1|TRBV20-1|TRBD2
TGCAGTGCTAGTTTCGGGACTACCTCCTACAATGAGCAGTTCTTC
CSASFGTTSYNEQFF
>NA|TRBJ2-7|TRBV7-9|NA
TGTGCCAGCAGCTTAGCAGGCTCCTACGAGCAGTACTTC
CASSLAGSYEQYF
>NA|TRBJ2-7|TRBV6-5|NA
TGTGCCAGCAGGGGGGGCGGGACATACGAGCAGTACTTC
CASRGGGTYEQYF
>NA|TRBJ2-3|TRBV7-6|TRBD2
TGTGCCAGCAGCTTAGCCGCGGGAGGGCCAAGGGATACGCAGTATTTT
CASSLAAGGPRDTQYF
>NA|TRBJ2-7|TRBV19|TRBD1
TGTGCCAGTAGTATAGATTACGGCAGGGGGACCTACGAGCAGTACTTC
CASSIDYGRGTYEQYF
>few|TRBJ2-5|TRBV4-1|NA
TGCGCCAGCAGCCCTGAGGACAGCCCTCGGGAGACCCAGTACTTC
CASSPEDSPRETQYF
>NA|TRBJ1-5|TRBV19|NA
TGTGCCAGTAGTATAAAGGGTTGGCCCCAGCATTTT
CASSIKGWPQHF
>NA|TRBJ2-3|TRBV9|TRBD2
TGTGCCAGCAGCGTAGGAATGAGACTAGCGGGGGGGACCTCTAGCACAGATACGCAGTATTTT
CASSVGMRLAGGTSSTDTQYF